This TCR beta chain came from a study of blood T cell repertoires in COVID-19. At the level of the study: The United States, Italy and Spain provided the acute and convalescent COVID-19 samples.

Germline loops: CDR1 SGHRS, CDR2 YFSETQ. The CDR3 spans 14 residues. V lost 0 bases and J lost 6, with 12 bases in between. This clone was detected a few times. This sample includes further DNA sequences coding for the same CDR3. Clones were sequenced by immunoSEQ multiplex PCR, and TCRdb holds only the in-frame ones, with some missing. The data show about 500,000 clones, approximately 86% seen once. Researchers sorted participants into cohorts using their self-reported clinical history. Recovered participants had two consecutive negative NP/OP PCR tests, healthcare professional clearance, or symptom resolution.

The chain combines TRBV5-1 with TRBJ1-2; D gene uncertain. The TCR comes from a woman between 18 and 29 years old who had recovered from COVID-19. Sample: PBMCs or T cells enriched from blood (not recorded which). CDR3 DNA: TGCGCCAGCAGCTTGGGACGGGGTCAGGATGGCTACACCTTC. Protein product: CASSLGRGQDGYTF.